This TCR beta chain stems from a study of cytomegalovirus exposure and HLA in healthy donors. Notes on the study in general: It was about 180 TCR beta chains that were listed as cytomegalovirus-associated. Reported performance of the classifier showed diagnosis of cytomegalovirus status with high specificity and sensitivity. For most TCR beta V segments, an earlier analysis put the productive rate at about 87% or about 30% of the time.

A word on this clone: Its specificity is not known.

The CDR3 is made up of 11 amino acids. CDR1 is SEHNR, CDR2 FQNEAQ, per germline (reference sequence). Trimming removed 10 bases at V and 4 bases at J, with 10 bases between. This PCR relied on a set of 60 Vbeta primers and 13 Jbeta primers. The authors' processing: It was a later analysis that counted about 80 million unique TCR beta chains, of which 8.5 million to 12 million were shared. Only in-frame clones appear in the TCRdb table, and some are missing; sequencing was by immunoSEQ multiplex PCR. The V and J calls and the clone size are those of that table, but D and trimming were determined from the DNA. The sample has roughly 190,000 clones; approximately 80% are singletons.

Sequencing input: PBMCs. The TCR comes from a female donor in good health and CMV-seronegative. The chain uses TRBV7-9 and TRBJ2-5, with D maybe TRBD2 (5 bases). CDR3 protein: CATPRGETQYF. The CDR3, as DNA: TGTGCCACCCCCCGGGGAGAGACCCAGTACTTC.